The 6 T cell receptor beta chains given below trace back to one sample, sequenced in a study of T cells in Graves' hyperthyroidism and ophthalmopathy. TCR beta CDR3 sequences were amplified from RNA transcripts. TCR CDR3 underwent first-round RT-PCR with the HTBI primer set. TCRdb fed the multiplex PCR reads into MiXCR, producing one record per CDR3 protein. This table has 750,000 to 900,000 distinct CDR3 sequences, approximately 40% appearing once. Sequences were obtained from blood. The receptors stem from a man aged 18 to 30 with Graves' hyperthyroidism.

The rearrangement links TRBV29-1 to TRBJ2-5, with a possible D match to TRBD2 (6 bases). Germline V gene lookup returns CDR1 SQVTM and CDR2 ANQGSEA. The CDR3 sequence is 14 residues long. Trimming removed 5 bases from V and 9 bases from J, with 22 bases in between. The CDR3 DNA reads TGCAGCGTTCTACCGGGGGACGGCAATCAGCCCCAGTACTTC. Translation gives CSVLPGDGNQPQYF.

In this sample, this clonotype turned up many times. The V call is TRBV11-2, the J call TRBJ2-7; no clear D gene. The germline V and J ends were trimmed by 5 bases and 3 bases, with 5 bases remaining between them. Germline V lookup: CDR1 SGHAT, CDR2 FQNNGV. The CDR3 loop spans 11 amino acids. CDR3 sequence reads: CASSNGYEQYF. Here the CDR3 DNA reads TGTGCCAGCAGCAACGGCTACGAGCAGTACTTC.

The chain is built from TRBV15 and TRBJ2-3; the D gene could be TRBD1 or TRBD2 (6 bases each). Germline V gives CDR1 LNHNV, CDR2 YYDKDF (reference sequence). The CDR3 contains 16 residues. The germline V and J ends were trimmed by 0 bases and 0 bases, with 10 bases remaining between them. CDR3 in DNA: TGTGCCACCAGCAGAGATAGGGGGGTTAGCACAGATACGCAGTATTTT. It encodes CATSRDRGVSTDTQYF.

CDR3 in amino acids: CSARVEPPGPQYF. For the CDR3, the DNA is TGCAGTGCTAGAGTTGAGCCCCCTGGGCCGCAGTATTTT. This chain links TRBV20-1 with TRBJ2-3, with no clear D. The CDR3 extends over 13 amino acids. Between the trimmed V and J ends, which lost 1 base and 10 bases, there was a span of 15 bases. In germline, CDR1 is DFQATT, CDR2 SNEGSKA (reference sequence).

The V gene is TRBV29-1, the J gene TRBJ1-2; 7 bases map to TRBD1. The germline CDR1 and CDR2 sequences are SQVTM and ANQGSEA. CDR3 length: 14 residues. After removal of 8 bases from V and 3 bases from J, the junction contained 12 bases not matched to a gene. This CDR3 is CSWKRQGGDYGYTF. CDR3 bases: TGCAGCTGGAAGAGACAGGGAGGTGACTATGGCTACACCTTC.

This rearrangement joins TRBV2 to TRBJ2-5; 8 bases align to TRBD2. Per germline, CDR1 SNHLY and CDR2 FYNNEI. J gave up 6 bases and V 6 bases, and 9 bases lay outside the gene matches. The CDR3 covers 14 residues. The CDR3 spells CASSPRGGGKTQYF. CDR3 nucleotides: TGTGCCAGCAGCCCACGGGGGGGAGGGAAGACCCAGTACTTC.